This T cell receptor beta chain is drawn from a study of graft-versus-host responses after intestinal transplantation. Study-level points and caveats: Early after transplant, HvG clones declined as circulating GvH clones peaked. Patients who carried graft-donor T cell macrochimerism also had high graft-versus-host to host-versus-graft clonal ratios in their allografts.

Plating combined approximately 200,000 CFSE-labeled responder cells with approximately 200,000 irradiated, violet-dye-labeled stimulator cells. V was trimmed by 2 bases and J by 1 base, leaving 8 bases between them. The CDR3 runs to 14 residues. CDR1 LNHDA and CDR2 SQIVND come from the germline V gene (reference sequence). TCRdb keeps only in-frame clones here, not all; method: immunoSEQ multiplex PCR. The sample yields around 14,000 clones, about 34% seen once. Sequenced here: alloreactive CD8+ T cells from a mixed lymphocyte reaction culture, sampled before intestinal transplant. Subset defined: CFSE-low proliferating T cells sorted from approximately 6-day pre-transplant mixed lymphocyte reaction (GvH or HvG direction). The chain couples TRBV19 to TRBJ1-1, with D possibly matching TRBD1 (5 bases). The receptor's source is a human patient who received an intestinal transplant. The CDR3 DNA sequence: TGTGCCAGTAGTATATCGCAGGGGAACACTGAAGCTTTCTTT. It is translated as CASSISQGNTEAFF. Looking up the rest from reference TRBV19 and TRBJ1-1 gives the full variable domain: DGGITQSPKYLFRKEGQNVTLSCEQNLNHDAMYWYRQDPGQGLRLIYYSQIVNDFQKGDIAEGYSVSREKKESFPLTVTSAQKNPTAFYLCASSISQGNTEAFFGQGTRLTVV.